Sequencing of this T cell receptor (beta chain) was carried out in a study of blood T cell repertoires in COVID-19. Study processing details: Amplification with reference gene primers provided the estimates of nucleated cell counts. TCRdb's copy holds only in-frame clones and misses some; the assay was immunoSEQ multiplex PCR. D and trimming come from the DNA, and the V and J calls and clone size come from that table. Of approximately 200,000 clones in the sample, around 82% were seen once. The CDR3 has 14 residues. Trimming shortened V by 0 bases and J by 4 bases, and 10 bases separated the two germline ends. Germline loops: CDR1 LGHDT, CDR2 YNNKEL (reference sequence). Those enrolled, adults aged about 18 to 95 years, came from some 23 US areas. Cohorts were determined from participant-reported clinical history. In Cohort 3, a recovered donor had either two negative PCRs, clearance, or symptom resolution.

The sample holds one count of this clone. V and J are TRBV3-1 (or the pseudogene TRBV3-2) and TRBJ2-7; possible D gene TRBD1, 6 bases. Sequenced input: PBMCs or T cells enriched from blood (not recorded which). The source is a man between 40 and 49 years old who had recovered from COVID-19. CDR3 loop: CASSQDTGLYEQYF. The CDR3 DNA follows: TGTGCCAGCAGCCAAGATACAGGGCTATACGAGCAGTACTTC.